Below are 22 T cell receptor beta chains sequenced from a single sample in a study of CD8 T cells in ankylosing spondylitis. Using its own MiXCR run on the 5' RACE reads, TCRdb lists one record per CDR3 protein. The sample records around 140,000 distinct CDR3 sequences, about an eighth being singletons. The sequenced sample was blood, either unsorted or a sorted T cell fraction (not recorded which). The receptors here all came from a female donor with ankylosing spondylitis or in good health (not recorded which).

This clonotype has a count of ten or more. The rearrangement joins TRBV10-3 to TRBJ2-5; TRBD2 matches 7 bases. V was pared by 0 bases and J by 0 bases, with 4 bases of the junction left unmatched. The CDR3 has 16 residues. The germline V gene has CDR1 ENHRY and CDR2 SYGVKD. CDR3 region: CAISESSGGYQETQYF. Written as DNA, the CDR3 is TGTGCCATCAGTGAGTCGTCGGGAGGCTACCAAGAGACCCAGTACTTC.

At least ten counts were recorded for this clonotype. In DNA, the CDR3 is TGTGCCAGCAGCTCCCGAGGGACAGTTGATGGCTACACCTTC. Residues: CASSSRGTVDGYTF. The V gene is TRBV9, the J gene TRBJ1-2; TRBD1 matches 7 bases. The CDR3 sequence is 14 residues long. Trimming cost V 4 bases and J 6 bases; bases outside gene matches: 9. Germline V gene sequence: CDR1 SGDLS, CDR2 YYNGEE.

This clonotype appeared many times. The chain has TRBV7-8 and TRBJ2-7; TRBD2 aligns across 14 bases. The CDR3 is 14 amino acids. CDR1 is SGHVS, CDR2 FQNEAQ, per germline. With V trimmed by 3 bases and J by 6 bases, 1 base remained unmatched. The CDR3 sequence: CASSLGLAGVEQYF. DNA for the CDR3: TGTGCCAGCAGCTTGGGACTAGCGGGAGTCGAGCAGTACTTC.

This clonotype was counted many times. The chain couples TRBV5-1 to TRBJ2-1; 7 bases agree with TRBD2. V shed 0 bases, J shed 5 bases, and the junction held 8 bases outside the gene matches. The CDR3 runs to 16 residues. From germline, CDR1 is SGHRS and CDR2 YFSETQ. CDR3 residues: CASSLDAGALNNEQFF. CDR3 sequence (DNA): TGCGCCAGCAGCTTGGATGCGGGAGCACTGAACAATGAGCAGTTCTTC.

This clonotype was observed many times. DNA for the CDR3: TGTGCCAGCTGTAACTCCAGCCCCCGGACTGGAAATGAGCAGTTCTTC. It specifies CASCNSSPRTGNEQFF. V gene TRBV6-2 or TRBV6-3 combines with J gene TRBJ2-1; tentatively, D is TRBD2 (5 bases). Germline CDR1 and CDR2: MNHEY and SVGEGT. Trimming took 8 bases from V and 7 from J, leaving 24 bases between them. This CDR3 contains 16 residues.

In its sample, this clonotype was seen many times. The DNA of the CDR3 is TGCGCCATCTCGCCGGGACAGGGTCTCTACGAGCAGTACTTC. Protein sequence: CAISPGQGLYEQYF. This chain connects TRBV10-2 to TRBJ2-7; 9 bases agree with TRBD1. This CDR3 region has 14 residues. Germline lookup yields CDR1 WSHSY and CDR2 SAAADI. The trim removed 10 bases at V and 3 bases at J, leaving 10 bases unmatched.

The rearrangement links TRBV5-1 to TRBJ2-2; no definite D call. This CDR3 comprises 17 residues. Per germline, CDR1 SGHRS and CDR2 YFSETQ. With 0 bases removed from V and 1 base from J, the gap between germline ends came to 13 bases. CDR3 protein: CASSLVPGPVNTGELFF. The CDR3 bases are TGCGCCAGCAGCTTGGTCCCAGGTCCAGTGAACACCGGGGAGCTGTTTTTT. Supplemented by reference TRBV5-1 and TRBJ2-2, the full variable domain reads KAGVTQTPRYLIKTRGQQVTLSCSPISGHRSVSWYQQTPGQGLQFLFEYFSETQRNKGNFPGRFSGRQFSNSRSEMNVSTLELGDSALYLCASSLVPGPVNTGELFFGEGSRLTVL.

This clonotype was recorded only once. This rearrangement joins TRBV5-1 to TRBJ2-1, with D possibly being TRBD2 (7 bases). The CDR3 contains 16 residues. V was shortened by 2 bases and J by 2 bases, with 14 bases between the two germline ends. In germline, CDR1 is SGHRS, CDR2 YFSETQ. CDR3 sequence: CASSFGTRGPYNEQFF. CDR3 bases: TGCGCCAGCAGCTTTGGGACGCGGGGGCCCTACAATGAGCAGTTCTTC.

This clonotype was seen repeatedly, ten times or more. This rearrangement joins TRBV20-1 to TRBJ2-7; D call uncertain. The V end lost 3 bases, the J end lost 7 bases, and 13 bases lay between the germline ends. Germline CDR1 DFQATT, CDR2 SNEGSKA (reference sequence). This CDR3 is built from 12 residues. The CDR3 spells CSASRQLREQYF. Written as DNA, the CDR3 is TGCAGTGCTAGTAGGCAGCTTCGGGAGCAGTACTTC.

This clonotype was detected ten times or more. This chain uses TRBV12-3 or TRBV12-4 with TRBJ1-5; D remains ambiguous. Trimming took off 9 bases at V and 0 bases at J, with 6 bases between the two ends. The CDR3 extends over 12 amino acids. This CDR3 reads CASSDSNQPQHF. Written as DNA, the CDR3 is TGTGCCAGTTCTGATAGCAATCAGCCCCAGCATTTT.

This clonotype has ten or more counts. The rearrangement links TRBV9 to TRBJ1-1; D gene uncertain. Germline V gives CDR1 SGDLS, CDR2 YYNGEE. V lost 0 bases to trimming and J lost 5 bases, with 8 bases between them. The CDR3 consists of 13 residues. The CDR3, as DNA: TGTGCCAGCAGCGTAGCAGCCGGAACTGAAGCTTTCTTT. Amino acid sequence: CASSVAAGTEAFF.

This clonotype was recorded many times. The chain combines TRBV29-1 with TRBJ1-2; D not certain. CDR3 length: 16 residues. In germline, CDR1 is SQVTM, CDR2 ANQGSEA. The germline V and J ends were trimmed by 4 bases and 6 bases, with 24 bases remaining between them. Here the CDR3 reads CSVGVEGPYHRDGYTF. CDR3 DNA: TGCAGCGTTGGAGTTGAAGGGCCTTACCACCGGGATGGCTACACCTTC. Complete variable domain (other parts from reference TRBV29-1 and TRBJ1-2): SAVISQKPSRDICQRGTSLTIQCQVDSQVTMMFWYRQQPGQSLTLIATANQGSEATYESGFVIDKFPISRPNLTFSTLTVSNMSPEDSSIYLCSVGVEGPYHRDGYTFGSGTRLTVV.

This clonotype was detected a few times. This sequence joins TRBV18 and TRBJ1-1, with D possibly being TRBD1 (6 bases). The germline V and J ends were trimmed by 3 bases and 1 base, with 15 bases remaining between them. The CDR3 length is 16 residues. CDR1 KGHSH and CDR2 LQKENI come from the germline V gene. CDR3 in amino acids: CASSPSSGGENTEAFF. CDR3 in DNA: TGTGCCAGCTCACCCTCGTCTGGGGGCGAGAACACTGAAGCTTTCTTT.

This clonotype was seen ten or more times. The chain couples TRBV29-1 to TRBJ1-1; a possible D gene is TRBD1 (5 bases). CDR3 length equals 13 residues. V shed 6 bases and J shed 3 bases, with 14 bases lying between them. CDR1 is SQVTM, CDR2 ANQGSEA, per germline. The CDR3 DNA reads TGCAGCGTCTGGGGCCCTGGTGACACTGAAGCTTTCTTT. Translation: CSVWGPGDTEAFF.

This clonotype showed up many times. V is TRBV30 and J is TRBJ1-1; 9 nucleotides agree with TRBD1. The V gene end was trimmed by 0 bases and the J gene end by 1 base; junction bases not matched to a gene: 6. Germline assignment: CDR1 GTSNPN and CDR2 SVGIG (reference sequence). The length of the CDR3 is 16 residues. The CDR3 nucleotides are TGTGCCTGGAGTGTAGGTGGGACAGGGCGGAACACTGAAGCTTTCTTT. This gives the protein CAWSVGGTGRNTEAFF. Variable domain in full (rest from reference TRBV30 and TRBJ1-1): SQTIHQWPATLVQPVGSPLSLECTVEGTSNPNLYWYRQAAGRGLQLLFYSVGIGQISSEVPQNLSASRPQDRQFILSSKKLLLSDSGFYLCAWSVGGTGRNTEAFFGQGTRLTVV.

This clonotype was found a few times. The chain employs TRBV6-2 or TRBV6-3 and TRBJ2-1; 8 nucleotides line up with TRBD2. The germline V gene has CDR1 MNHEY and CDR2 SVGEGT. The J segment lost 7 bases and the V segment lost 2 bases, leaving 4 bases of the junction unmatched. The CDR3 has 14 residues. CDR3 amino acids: CASSYRGGWNEQFF. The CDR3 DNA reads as TGTGCCAGCAGTTACCGGGGGGGCTGGAATGAGCAGTTCTTC.

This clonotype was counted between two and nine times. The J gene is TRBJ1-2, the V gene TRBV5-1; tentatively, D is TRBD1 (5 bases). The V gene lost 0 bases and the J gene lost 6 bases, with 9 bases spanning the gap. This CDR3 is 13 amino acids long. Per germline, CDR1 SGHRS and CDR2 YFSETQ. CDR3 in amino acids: CASSLVGDNGYTF. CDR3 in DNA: TGCGCCAGCAGCTTGGTGGGGGATAATGGCTACACCTTC.

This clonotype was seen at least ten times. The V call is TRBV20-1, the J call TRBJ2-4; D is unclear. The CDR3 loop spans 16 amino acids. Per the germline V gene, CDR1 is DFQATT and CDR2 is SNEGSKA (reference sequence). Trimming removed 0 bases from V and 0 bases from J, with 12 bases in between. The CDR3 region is CSARDGRVLAKNIQYF. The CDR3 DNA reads TGCAGTGCTAGAGATGGAAGGGTCCTAGCCAAAAACATTCAGTACTTC.

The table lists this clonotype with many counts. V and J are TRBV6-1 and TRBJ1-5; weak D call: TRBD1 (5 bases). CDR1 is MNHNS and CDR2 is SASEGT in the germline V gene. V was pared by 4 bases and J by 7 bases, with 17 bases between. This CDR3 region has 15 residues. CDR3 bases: TGTGCCAGCAGTGCCTTATACCGGGACTACCAGCCCCAGCATTTT. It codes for CASSALYRDYQPQHF.

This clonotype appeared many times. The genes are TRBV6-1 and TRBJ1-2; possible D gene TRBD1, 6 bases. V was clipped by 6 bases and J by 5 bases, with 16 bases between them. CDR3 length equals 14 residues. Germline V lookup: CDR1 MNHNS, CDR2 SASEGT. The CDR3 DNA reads TGTGCCAGCAGACCCTTCGAGAGGGGGTATGGCTACACCTTC. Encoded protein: CASRPFERGYGYTF.

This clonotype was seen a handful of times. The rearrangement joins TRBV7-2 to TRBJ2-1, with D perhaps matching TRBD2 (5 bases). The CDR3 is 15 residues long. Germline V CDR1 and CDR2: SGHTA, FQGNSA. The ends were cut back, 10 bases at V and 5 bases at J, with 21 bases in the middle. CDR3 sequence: CATEDSTIKDNEQFF. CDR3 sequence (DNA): TGTGCCACCGAGGACTCGACCATAAAGGACAATGAGCAGTTCTTC.

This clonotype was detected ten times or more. This CDR3 is CSARERGSWSPLHF. CDR3 coding DNA: TGCAGTGCTAGAGAGAGGGGTTCTTGGTCACCCCTCCACTTT. V gene TRBV20-1 combines with J gene TRBJ1-6, with D maybe TRBD1 (5 bases). Germline CDR1 reads DFQATT; CDR2 reads SNEGSKA (reference sequence). Trimming removed 0 bases from V and 10 bases from J, with 13 bases in between. The CDR3 consists of 14 residues.